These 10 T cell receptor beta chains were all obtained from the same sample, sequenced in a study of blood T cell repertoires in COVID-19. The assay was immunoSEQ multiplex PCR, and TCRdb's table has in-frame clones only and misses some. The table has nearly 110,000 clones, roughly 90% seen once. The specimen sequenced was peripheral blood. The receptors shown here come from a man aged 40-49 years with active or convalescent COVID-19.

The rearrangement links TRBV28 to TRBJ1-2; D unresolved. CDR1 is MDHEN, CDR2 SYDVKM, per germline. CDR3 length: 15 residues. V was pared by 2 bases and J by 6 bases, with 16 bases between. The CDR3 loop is CASSLQVSIPHGYTF. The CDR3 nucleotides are TGTGCCAGCAGTTTACAGGTCAGCATCCCCCATGGCTACACCTTC.

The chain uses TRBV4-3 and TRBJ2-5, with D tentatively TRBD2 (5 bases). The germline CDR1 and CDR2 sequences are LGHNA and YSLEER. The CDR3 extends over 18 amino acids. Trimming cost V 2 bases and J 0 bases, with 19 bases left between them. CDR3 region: CASSQPQRRGADQETQYF. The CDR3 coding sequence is TGCGCCAGCAGCCAACCCCAACGTCGCGGAGCGGACCAAGAGACCCAGTACTTC.

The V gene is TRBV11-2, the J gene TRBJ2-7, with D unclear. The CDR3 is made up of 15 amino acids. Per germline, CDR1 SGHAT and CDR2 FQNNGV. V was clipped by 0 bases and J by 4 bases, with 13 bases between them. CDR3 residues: CASSLERWAYYEQYF. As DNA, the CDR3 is TGTGCCAGCAGCTTAGAGCGATGGGCGTATTACGAGCAGTACTTC.

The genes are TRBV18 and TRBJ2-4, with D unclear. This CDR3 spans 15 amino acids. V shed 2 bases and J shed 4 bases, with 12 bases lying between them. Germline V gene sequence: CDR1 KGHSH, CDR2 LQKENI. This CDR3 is CASSPGADPKNIQYF. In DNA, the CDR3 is TGTGCCAGCTCACCAGGAGCCGACCCAAAAAACATTCAGTACTTC.

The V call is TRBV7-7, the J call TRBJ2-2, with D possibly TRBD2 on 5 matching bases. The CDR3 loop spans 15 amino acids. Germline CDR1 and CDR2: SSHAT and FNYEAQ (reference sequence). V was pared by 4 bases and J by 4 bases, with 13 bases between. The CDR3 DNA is TGTGCCAGCAGCTCGCTAGGTGGAGGCACCGGGGAGCTGTTTTTT. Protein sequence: CASSSLGGGTGELFF.

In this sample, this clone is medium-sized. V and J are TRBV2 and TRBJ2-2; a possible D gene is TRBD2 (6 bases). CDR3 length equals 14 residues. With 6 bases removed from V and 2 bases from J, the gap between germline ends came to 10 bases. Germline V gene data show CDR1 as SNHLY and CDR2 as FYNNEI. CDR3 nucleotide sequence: TGTGCCAGCAGCCCCGGGAGTAACACCGGGGAGCTGTTTTTT. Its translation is CASSPGSNTGELFF.

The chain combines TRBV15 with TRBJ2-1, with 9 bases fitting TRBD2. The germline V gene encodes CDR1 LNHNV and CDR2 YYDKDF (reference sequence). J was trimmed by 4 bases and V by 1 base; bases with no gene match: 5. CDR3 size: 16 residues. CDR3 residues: CATSRVREGVYNEQFF. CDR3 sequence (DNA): TGTGCCACCAGCAGAGTGCGGGAGGGAGTATACAATGAGCAGTTCTTC.

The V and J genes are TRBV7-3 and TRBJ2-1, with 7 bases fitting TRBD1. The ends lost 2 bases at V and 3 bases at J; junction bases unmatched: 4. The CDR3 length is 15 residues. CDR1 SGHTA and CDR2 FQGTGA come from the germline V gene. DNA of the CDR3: TGTGCCAGCAGCTTAGGGCAGGGGGTCTACAATGAGCAGTTCTTC. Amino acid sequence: CASSLGQGVYNEQFF.

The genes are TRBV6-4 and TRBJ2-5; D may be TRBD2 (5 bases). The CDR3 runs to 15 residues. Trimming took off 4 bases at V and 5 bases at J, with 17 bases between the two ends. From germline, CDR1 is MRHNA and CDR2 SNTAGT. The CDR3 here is CASSVNGLSGETQYF. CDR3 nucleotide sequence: TGTGCCAGCAGTGTGAATGGGTTATCGGGGGAGACCCAGTACTTC.

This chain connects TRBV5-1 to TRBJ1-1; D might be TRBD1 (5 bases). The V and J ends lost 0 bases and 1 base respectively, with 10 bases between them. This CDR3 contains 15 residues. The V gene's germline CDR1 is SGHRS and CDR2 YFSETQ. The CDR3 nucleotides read TGCGCCAGCAGCTTGGCCAGGGAGGCGAACACTGAAGCTTTCTTT. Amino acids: CASSLAREANTEAFF.